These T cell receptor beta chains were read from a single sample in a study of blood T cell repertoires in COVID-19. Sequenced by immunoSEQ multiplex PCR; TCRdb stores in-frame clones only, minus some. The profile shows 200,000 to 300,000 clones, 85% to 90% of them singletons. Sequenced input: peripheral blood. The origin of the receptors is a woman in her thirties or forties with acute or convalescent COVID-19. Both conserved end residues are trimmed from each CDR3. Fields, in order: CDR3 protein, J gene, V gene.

ASSWGQGGEKLF,TRBJ1-4,TRBV5-1
ATSDRTGGVRDTQY,TRBJ2-3,TRBV24-1
ASSLPQRTQETQY,TRBJ2-5,TRBV5-8
ASSSGQEYQGYT,TRBJ1-2,TRBV5-1
ASSRCRRGPRDAEAF,TRBJ1-1,TRBV21-1
AGRTGNGYT,TRBJ1-2,TRBV6-5
ATEIVEGYYGYT,TRBJ1-2,TRBV2
ASSEARSVGGYT,TRBJ1-2,TRBV6-1
ASSLEGLASSTQY,TRBJ2-3,TRBV5-1
ASSLGQGGEKLF,TRBJ1-4,TRBV5-1
ASSRIVDRDNQPQH,TRBJ1-5,TRBV5-6
AWSATGQGNSPLH,TRBJ1-6,TRBV30
ASSARQLLTNQPQH,TRBJ1-5,TRBV2
ASSQVGRRYT,TRBJ1-2,TRBV3-1/TRBV3-2
ASSPGQPPYGYT,TRBJ1-2,TRBV5-1
ASRPGVRETQY,TRBJ2-5,TRBV19